The 7 T cell receptor beta chains listed next were all sequenced from one sample in a study of T cell changes during pregnancy in multiple sclerosis. Profiled with immunoSEQ multiplex PCR; TCRdb holds only in-frame clones, not every one. The table has approximately 100,000 clones, roughly nine tenths seen once. Sequencing was performed on peripheral blood, taken after pregnancy. These receptor sequences come from a female donor with multiple sclerosis, enrolled in a pregnancy study.

The gene calls are TRBV6-5 and TRBJ1-6, with 8 positions matching TRBD1. This CDR3 spans 15 amino acids. J gave up 10 bases and V 7 bases, and 12 bases lay outside the gene matches. Per germline, CDR1 MNHEY and CDR2 SVGAGI. In nucleotides, the CDR3 is TGTGCCAGCACCCGACCCTCGACAGGGGAATCACCCCTCCACTTT. Translated, it gives CASTRPSTGESPLHF.

The J gene is TRBJ2-5, the V gene TRBV7-7, with a tentative D call TRBD2 (6 bases). Trimming took off 4 bases at V and 9 bases at J, with 9 bases between the two ends. CDR1 is SSHAT and CDR2 is FNYEAQ in the germline V gene (reference sequence). The CDR3 spans 11 residues. Here the CDR3 DNA reads TGTGCCAGCAGCTCCGGAGGGGCCCAGTACTTC. Protein: CASSSGGAQYF.

The chain joins TRBV18 to TRBJ1-2; D remains unclear. Trimming took off 2 bases at V and 2 bases at J, with 9 bases between the two ends. Germline V gene lookup returns CDR1 KGHSH and CDR2 LQKENI. The CDR3 contains 14 residues. In DNA form, the CDR3 reads TGTGCCAGCTCACCATCGGAGACGAACTATGGCTACACCTTC. The encoded protein is CASSPSETNYGYTF. Variable domain in full (rest from reference TRBV18 and TRBJ1-2): NAGVMQNPRHLVRRRGQEARLRCSPMKGHSHVYWYRQLPEEGLKFMVYLQKENIIDESGMPKERFSAEFPKEGPSILRIQQVVRGDSAAYFCASSPSETNYGYTFGSGTRLTVV.

The chain carries TRBV9 and TRBJ1-1, with TRBD1 as a possible D gene (6 bases). The V gene lost 4 bases and the J gene lost 4 bases, with 17 bases spanning the gap. CDR3 length: 15 amino acids. CDR1 SGDLS and CDR2 YYNGEE come from the germline V gene. CDR3: CASSSQQGRGTEAFF. Here the CDR3 DNA reads TGTGCCAGCAGCAGCCAACAGGGTCGGGGCACTGAAGCTTTCTTT. Full variable domain (rest looked up from reference TRBV9 and TRBJ1-1): DSGVTQTPKHLITATGQRVTLRCSPRSGDLSVYWYQQSLDQGLQFLIQYYNGEERAKGNILERFSAQQFPDLHSELNLSSLELGDSALYFCASSSQQGRGTEAFFGQGTRLTVV.

The rearrangement links TRBV19 to TRBJ2-5, with 10 bases that match TRBD2. Looked up from germline, CDR1 is LNHDA and CDR2 is SQIVND (reference sequence). V lost 7 bases and J lost 5; bases outside the gene matches: 10. CDR3 length: 15 amino acids. The CDR3, as DNA: TGTGCCAGTAAAAGCGGGAGGGCAGCGCGCGAGACCCAGTACTTC. This codes for CASKSGRAARETQYF.

This sequence joins TRBV27 and TRBJ2-1, with D uncertain. This CDR3 is 16 amino acids long. Germline V lookup: CDR1 MNHEY, CDR2 SMNVEV (reference sequence). The V and J ends lost 5 bases and 0 bases respectively, with 14 bases between them. The CDR3 DNA follows: TGTGCCAGCAGTCTCCAACCCCGTAGCTCCTACAATGAGCAGTTCTTC. Its protein product is CASSLQPRSSYNEQFF.

The chain combines TRBV5-1 with TRBJ1-1, with 9 bases identical to TRBD1. Germline CDR1 SGHRS, CDR2 YFSETQ. J was trimmed by 0 bases and V by 4 bases; bases with no gene match: 7. CDR3 length equals 16 residues. The CDR3 coding sequence is TGCGCCAGCAGCCTGGGGACAGGGCTCATGAACACTGAAGCTTTCTTT. Translated: CASSLGTGLMNTEAFF. The full variable domain, completed using reference TRBV5-1 and TRBJ1-1, is KAGVTQTPRYLIKTRGQQVTLSCSPISGHRSVSWYQQTPGQGLQFLFEYFSETQRNKGNFPGRFSGRQFSNSRSEMNVSTLELGDSALYLCASSLGTGLMNTEAFFGQGTRLTVV.